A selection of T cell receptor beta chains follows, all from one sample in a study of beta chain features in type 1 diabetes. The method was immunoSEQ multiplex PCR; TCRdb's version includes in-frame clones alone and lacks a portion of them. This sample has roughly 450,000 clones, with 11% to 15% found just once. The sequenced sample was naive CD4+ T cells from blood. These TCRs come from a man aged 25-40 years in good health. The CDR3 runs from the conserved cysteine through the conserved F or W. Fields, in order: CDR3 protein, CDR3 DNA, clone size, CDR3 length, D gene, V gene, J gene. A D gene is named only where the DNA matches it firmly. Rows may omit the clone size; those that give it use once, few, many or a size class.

CDR3 protein: CASSVDSFDEQFF
CDR3 DNA: TGTGCCAGCAGCGTAGACAGTTTTGATGAGCAGTTCTTC
clone size: .
CDR3 length: 13
D gene: .
V gene: TRBV9
J gene: TRBJ2-1

CDR3 protein: CASSLFDRGKQETQYF
CDR3 DNA: TGTGCCAGCAGCCTCTTCGACAGGGGGAAACAAGAGACCCAGTACTTC
clone size: .
CDR3 length: 16
D gene: TRBD1
V gene: TRBV28
J gene: TRBJ2-5

CDR3 protein: CASSEGLPLTDAQYF
CDR3 DNA: TGTGCCAGCAGTGAGGGACTTCCCCTCACAGATGCGCAGTATTTT
clone size: few
CDR3 length: 15
D gene: .
V gene: TRBV25-1
J gene: TRBJ2-3

CDR3 protein: CASSPNPTSYNEQFF
CDR3 DNA: TGTGCCAGCAGCCCAAACCCTACTTCGTACAATGAGCAGTTCTTC
clone size: .
CDR3 length: 15
D gene: .
V gene: TRBV9
J gene: TRBJ2-1

CDR3 protein: CASSAPANKETQYF
CDR3 DNA: TGTGCCAGCAGCGCCCCGGCCAATAAAGAGACCCAGTACTTC
clone size: .
CDR3 length: 14
D gene: .
V gene: TRBV9
J gene: TRBJ2-5

CDR3 protein: CASRLAGGPVDTQYF
CDR3 DNA: TGTGCCAGCAGGTTAGCGGGAGGACCGGTAGATACGCAGTATTTT
clone size: few
CDR3 length: 15
D gene: TRBD2
V gene: TRBV6-5
J gene: TRBJ2-3

CDR3 protein: CAIKYRDPQRDEQFF
CDR3 DNA: TGTGCCATCAAATACCGGGACCCACAACGCGATGAGCAGTTCTTC
clone size: .
CDR3 length: 15
D gene: .
V gene: TRBV10-3
J gene: TRBJ2-1

CDR3 protein: CASTKQGAWNIQYF
CDR3 DNA: TGTGCCAGCACCAAACAGGGGGCTTGGAACATTCAGTACTTC
clone size: .
CDR3 length: 14
D gene: TRBD1
V gene: TRBV6-5
J gene: TRBJ2-4

CDR3 protein: CASSLGPGPYGYTF
CDR3 DNA: TGTGCCAGCAGCTTAGGGCCAGGGCCCTATGGCTACACCTTC
clone size: few
CDR3 length: 14
D gene: .
V gene: TRBV7-9
J gene: TRBJ1-2

CDR3 protein: CASSPRENEQYF
CDR3 DNA: TGTGCCAGCTCACCACGGGAAAACGAGCAGTACTTC
clone size: .
CDR3 length: 12
D gene: .
V gene: TRBV18
J gene: TRBJ2-7

CDR3 protein: CASSLAISSYNEQFF
CDR3 DNA: TGTGCCAGCAGCTTAGCTATCTCCTCCTACAATGAGCAGTTCTTC
clone size: few
CDR3 length: 15
D gene: .
V gene: TRBV7-9
J gene: TRBJ2-1

CDR3 protein: CAWGTGGRYGYTF
CDR3 DNA: TGTGCCTGGGGAACAGGGGGCCGGTATGGCTACACCTTC
clone size: .
CDR3 length: 13
D gene: TRBD1
V gene: TRBV30
J gene: TRBJ1-2

CDR3 protein: CASSLTGMYQETQYF
CDR3 DNA: TGCGCCAGCAGCTTGACGGGGATGTACCAAGAGACCCAGTACTTC
clone size: few
CDR3 length: 15
D gene: .
V gene: TRBV5-1
J gene: TRBJ2-5

CDR3 protein: CASGDRGQLVQETQYF
CDR3 DNA: TGTGCCAGCGGGGACAGGGGCCAATTAGTCCAAGAGACCCAGTACTTC
clone size: few
CDR3 length: 16
D gene: TRBD1
V gene: TRBV7-9
J gene: TRBJ2-5

CDR3 protein: CASSSSGAQETQYF
CDR3 DNA: TGTGCCAGCAGCTCTTCGGGGGCCCAAGAGACCCAGTACTTC
clone size: .
CDR3 length: 14
D gene: .
V gene: TRBV7-2
J gene: TRBJ2-5

CDR3 protein: CATSQGRFQYNEQFF
CDR3 DNA: TGTGCCACCAGTCAGGGCCGATTCCAATACAATGAGCAGTTCTTC
clone size: few
CDR3 length: 15
D gene: .
V gene: TRBV7-9
J gene: TRBJ2-1

CDR3 protein: CASSQQGISNTEAFF
CDR3 DNA: TGTGCCAGCAGCCAACAGGGGATTTCAAACACTGAAGCTTTCTTT
clone size: .
CDR3 length: 15
D gene: TRBD1
V gene: TRBV5-6
J gene: TRBJ1-1

CDR3 protein: CASSQDIRGWTEAFF
CDR3 DNA: TGCGCCAGCAGCCAAGATATAAGGGGTTGGACTGAAGCTTTCTTT
clone size: few
CDR3 length: 15
D gene: .
V gene: TRBV4-3
J gene: TRBJ1-1

CDR3 protein: CASRLAGGGETQYF
CDR3 DNA: TGTGCCAGCAGGCTAGCGGGAGGTGGAGAGACCCAGTACTTC
clone size: .
CDR3 length: 14
D gene: TRBD2
V gene: TRBV6-6
J gene: TRBJ2-5

CDR3 protein: CASIRTWDTEAFF
CDR3 DNA: TGTGCCAGCATTAGAACTTGGGACACTGAAGCTTTCTTT
clone size: few
CDR3 length: 13
D gene: .
V gene: TRBV6-5
J gene: TRBJ1-1

CDR3 protein: CASRNSGANEQFF
CDR3 DNA: TGTGCCAGCAGAAACTCCGGGGCCAATGAGCAGTTCTTC
clone size: .
CDR3 length: 13
D gene: .
V gene: TRBV14
J gene: TRBJ2-1

CDR3 protein: CASSLSGIYNEQFF
CDR3 DNA: TGTGCCAGCAGTTTGAGCGGGATCTACAATGAGCAGTTCTTC
clone size: few
CDR3 length: 14
D gene: TRBD2
V gene: TRBV27
J gene: TRBJ2-1

CDR3 protein: CASYPADGRNTEAFF
CDR3 DNA: TGTGCCAGCTATCCCGCGGACGGTAGGAACACTGAAGCTTTCTTT
clone size: .
CDR3 length: 15
D gene: .
V gene: TRBV27
J gene: TRBJ1-1

CDR3 protein: CASREPGSGNTIYF
CDR3 DNA: TGTGCCAGCAGAGAGCCGGGATCCGGAAACACCATATATTTT
clone size: .
CDR3 length: 14
D gene: .
V gene: TRBV6-5
J gene: TRBJ1-3

CDR3 protein: CASSLPGRANYGYTF
CDR3 DNA: TGTGCCAGCAGCTTACCGGGACGCGCTAACTATGGCTACACCTTC
clone size: .
CDR3 length: 15
D gene: .
V gene: TRBV5-4
J gene: TRBJ1-2

CDR3 protein: CASSEPRGGETQYF
CDR3 DNA: TGCGCCAGCAGCGAACCCAGGGGTGGAGAGACCCAGTACTTC
clone size: .
CDR3 length: 14
D gene: .
V gene: TRBV4-1
J gene: TRBJ2-5

CDR3 protein: CASSAGTGRTDTQYF
CDR3 DNA: TGTGCCAGCAGTGCTGGGACAGGTCGCACAGATACGCAGTATTTT
clone size: few
CDR3 length: 15
D gene: TRBD1
V gene: TRBV25-1
J gene: TRBJ2-3

CDR3 protein: CSARDRGELFF
CDR3 DNA: TGCAGTGCTAGAGATCGGGGGGAGCTGTTTTTT
clone size: few
CDR3 length: 11
D gene: .
V gene: TRBV20-1
J gene: TRBJ2-2

CDR3 protein: CSARVDEQFF
CDR3 DNA: TGCAGTGCTAGAGTGGATGAGCAGTTCTTC
clone size: .
CDR3 length: 10
D gene: .
V gene: TRBV20-1
J gene: TRBJ2-1

CDR3 protein: CASSLVRLADTYEQYF
CDR3 DNA: TGTGCCAGCAGCTTAGTTAGACTAGCGGATACCTACGAGCAGTACTTC
clone size: .
CDR3 length: 16
D gene: TRBD2
V gene: TRBV11-2
J gene: TRBJ2-7

CDR3 protein: CASSLARTGIYNEQFF
CDR3 DNA: TGTGCCAGCAGCTTAGCGCGGACAGGGATTTACAATGAGCAGTTCTTC
clone size: .
CDR3 length: 16
D gene: TRBD1
V gene: TRBV7-8
J gene: TRBJ2-1

CDR3 protein: CASSLAGAGADTQYF
CDR3 DNA: TGCGCCAGCAGCTTGGCCGGGGCGGGAGCAGATACGCAGTATTTT
clone size: .
CDR3 length: 15
D gene: TRBD2
V gene: TRBV5-1
J gene: TRBJ2-3

CDR3 protein: CASRRIDWQETQYF
CDR3 DNA: TGTGCCAGCAGACGAATTGACTGGCAAGAGACCCAGTACTTC
clone size: .
CDR3 length: 14
D gene: .
V gene: TRBV6-5
J gene: TRBJ2-5

CDR3 protein: CASSEGRTPFGETQYF
CDR3 DNA: TGTGCCAGCAGTGAGGGCAGAACCCCCTTTGGAGAGACCCAGTACTTC
clone size: few
CDR3 length: 16
D gene: .
V gene: TRBV2
J gene: TRBJ2-5

CDR3 protein: CASSQHTSGGRSSYNEQFF
CDR3 DNA: TGTGCCAGCAGCCAACACACTAGCGGGGGCCGAAGCTCCTACAATGAGCAGTTCTTC
clone size: .
CDR3 length: 19
D gene: TRBD2
V gene: TRBV14
J gene: TRBJ2-1

CDR3 protein: CATKTDAYEQYF
CDR3 DNA: TGTGCCACTAAAACAGACGCCTACGAGCAGTACTTC
clone size: .
CDR3 length: 12
D gene: .
V gene: TRBV10-3
J gene: TRBJ2-7

CDR3 protein: CASSARGYNEQFF
CDR3 DNA: TGTGCCAGCAGCGCGAGAGGGTACAATGAGCAGTTCTTC
clone size: few
CDR3 length: 13
D gene: .
V gene: TRBV7-3
J gene: TRBJ2-1

CDR3 protein: CALGEARVTDTQYF
CDR3 DNA: TGTGCCCTGGGAGAGGCTAGGGTCACAGATACGCAGTATTTT
clone size: .
CDR3 length: 14
D gene: .
V gene: TRBV30
J gene: TRBJ2-3

CDR3 protein: CASSSTVGNQPQHF
CDR3 DNA: TGCGCCAGCAGTTCGACAGTTGGCAATCAGCCCCAGCATTTT
clone size: few
CDR3 length: 14
D gene: .
V gene: TRBV23-1
J gene: TRBJ1-5

CDR3 protein: CASSHAGTGSYNEQFF
CDR3 DNA: TGTGCCAGCTCACATGCCGGGACAGGGTCCTACAATGAGCAGTTCTTC
clone size: .
CDR3 length: 16
D gene: TRBD1
V gene: TRBV18
J gene: TRBJ2-1

CDR3 protein: CAISSDGSHYGYTF
CDR3 DNA: TGTGCCATCAGTTCGGACGGGTCCCACTATGGCTACACCTTC
clone size: few
CDR3 length: 14
D gene: .
V gene: TRBV10-3
J gene: TRBJ1-2

CDR3 protein: CASSLASLNNEQFF
CDR3 DNA: TGTGCCAGCAGCTTAGCGTCCCTGAACAATGAGCAGTTCTTC
clone size: .
CDR3 length: 14
D gene: .
V gene: TRBV7-6
J gene: TRBJ2-1

CDR3 protein: CASSQVRQGNEKLFF
CDR3 DNA: TGCGCCAGCAGCCAAGTCCGACAGGGGAATGAAAAACTGTTTTTT
clone size: few
CDR3 length: 15
D gene: TRBD1
V gene: TRBV4-1
J gene: TRBJ1-4

CDR3 protein: CASSLRGEETQYF
CDR3 DNA: TGTGCCAGCAGCTTACGGGGGGAAGAGACCCAGTACTTC
clone size: few
CDR3 length: 13
D gene: TRBD2
V gene: TRBV7-2
J gene: TRBJ2-5

CDR3 protein: CASSQSAPVGAGANVLTF
CDR3 DNA: TGCGCCAGCAGCCAGAGCGCCCCCGTCGGTGCTGGGGCCAACGTCCTGACTTTC
clone size: .
CDR3 length: 18
D gene: .
V gene: TRBV4-3
J gene: TRBJ2-6

CDR3 protein: CASSQLAGESSYNEQFF
CDR3 DNA: TGTGCCAGCAGTCAATTAGCGGGGGAAAGCTCCTACAATGAGCAGTTCTTC
clone size: few
CDR3 length: 17
D gene: TRBD2
V gene: TRBV7-8
J gene: TRBJ2-1

CDR3 protein: CASSISGGSYNEQFF
CDR3 DNA: TGTGCCAGCAGCATTAGCGGGGGCTCCTACAATGAGCAGTTCTTC
clone size: .
CDR3 length: 15
D gene: TRBD2
V gene: TRBV9
J gene: TRBJ2-1

CDR3 protein: CSASSPGGYTF
CDR3 DNA: TGCAGTGCTAGCAGCCCGGGTGGCTACACCTTC
clone size: few
CDR3 length: 11
D gene: .
V gene: TRBV20-1
J gene: TRBJ1-2

CDR3 protein: CASSETQGSATDTQYF
CDR3 DNA: TGTGCCAGCAGTGAAACACAAGGTTCGGCGACAGATACGCAGTATTTT
clone size: few
CDR3 length: 16
D gene: .
V gene: TRBV6-1
J gene: TRBJ2-3

CDR3 protein: CAWLSKAGGGSYNEQFF
CDR3 DNA: TGTGCCTGGTTGTCGAAAGCGGGAGGGGGCTCCTACAATGAGCAGTTCTTC
clone size: few
CDR3 length: 17
D gene: TRBD2
V gene: TRBV30
J gene: TRBJ2-1

CDR3 protein: CASSVVGYGYTF
CDR3 DNA: TGTGCCAGCAGCGTAGTGGGGTATGGCTACACCTTC
clone size: few
CDR3 length: 12
D gene: .
V gene: TRBV9
J gene: TRBJ1-2

CDR3 protein: CASSLANRRRTDTQYF
CDR3 DNA: TGTGCCAGCAGCTTGGCCAACAGGAGACGCACAGATACGCAGTATTTT
clone size: few
CDR3 length: 16
D gene: .
V gene: TRBV5-4
J gene: TRBJ2-3

CDR3 protein: CASSGAKGYGYTF
CDR3 DNA: TGTGCCAGCAGTGGAGCAAAAGGGTATGGCTACACCTTC
clone size: few
CDR3 length: 13
D gene: .
V gene: TRBV2
J gene: TRBJ1-2